The subject of this entry is one T cell receptor (beta chain). Its antigen is currently unknown. This sample was included in a study of monozygotic twins with inflammatory bowel disease. Each of the TCR libraries took approximately 3,200 ng of total RNA. TCRdb re-called the 5' RACE reads and catalogs CDR3 proteins one per entry, DNA excluded. The sample is made up of under 200,000 distinct CDR3 sequences, and the top ten hold approximately 2.5% of it. Findings and limits, study-wide: Differing T cell subtypes remained indistinguishable. Clonotypes shared with others were fewer in IBD patients than in healthy twins, especially with disease activity.

Germline V lookup: CDR1 GTSNPN, CDR2 SVGIG (reference sequence). The length of the CDR3 is 15 residues. This chain uses TRBV30 with TRBJ1-2. The receptor comes from a human donor with ulcerative colitis or Crohn's disease, or a healthy co-twin of an affected twin (not recorded which). The sequenced sample was blood. The CDR3 reads CAWRGEGTTNYGYTF. The whole variable domain, remainder taken from reference TRBV30 and TRBJ1-2, is SQTIHQWPATLVQPVGSPLSLECTVEGTSNPNLYWYRQAAGRGLQLLFYSVGIGQISSEVPQNLSASRPQDRQFILSSKKLLLSDSGFYLCAWRGEGTTNYGYTFGSGTRLTVV.